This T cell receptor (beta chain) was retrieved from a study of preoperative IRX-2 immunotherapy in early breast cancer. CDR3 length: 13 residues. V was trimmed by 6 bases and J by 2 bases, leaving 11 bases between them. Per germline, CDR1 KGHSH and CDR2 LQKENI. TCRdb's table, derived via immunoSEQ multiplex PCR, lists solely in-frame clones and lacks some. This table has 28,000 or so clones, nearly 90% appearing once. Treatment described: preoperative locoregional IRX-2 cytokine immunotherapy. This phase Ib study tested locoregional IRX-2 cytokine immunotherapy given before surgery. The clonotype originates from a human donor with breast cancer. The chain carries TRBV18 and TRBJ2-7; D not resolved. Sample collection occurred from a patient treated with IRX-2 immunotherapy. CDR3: CASSQAETYEQYF. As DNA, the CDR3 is TGTGCCAGCTCCCAGGCCGAAACCTACGAGCAGTACTTC.